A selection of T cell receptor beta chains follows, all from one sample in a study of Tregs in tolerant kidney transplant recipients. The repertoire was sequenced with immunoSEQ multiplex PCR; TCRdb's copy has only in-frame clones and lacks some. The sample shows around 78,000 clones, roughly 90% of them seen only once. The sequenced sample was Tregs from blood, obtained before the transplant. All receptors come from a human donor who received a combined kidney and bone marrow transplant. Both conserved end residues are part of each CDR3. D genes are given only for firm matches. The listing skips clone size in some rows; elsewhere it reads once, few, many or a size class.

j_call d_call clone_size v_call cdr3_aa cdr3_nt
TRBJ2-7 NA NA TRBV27 CASTTATLGSEQYF TGTGCCAGCACCACTGCCACGCTTGGGTCCGAGCAGTACTTC
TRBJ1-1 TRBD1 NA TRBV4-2 CASSQDEDRGRFGEAFF TGTGCCAGCAGCCAAGATGAGGACAGGGGTAGGTTCGGAGAAGCTTTCTTT
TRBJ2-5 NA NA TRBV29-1 CSVGQETQYF TGCAGCGTAGGGCAGGAGACCCAGTACTTC
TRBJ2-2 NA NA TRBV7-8 CASSLRQTSNTGELFF TGTGCCAGCAGCTTAAGGCAGACCTCGAACACCGGGGAGCTGTTTTTT
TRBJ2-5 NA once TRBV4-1 CASSQENTGTDETQYF TGCGCCAGCAGCCAAGAAAATACGGGGACCGATGAGACCCAGTACTTC
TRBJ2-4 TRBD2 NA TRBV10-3 CAISDSGRNPYKNIQYF TGTGCCATCAGTGACAGCGGGAGAAACCCCTATAAAAACATTCAGTACTTC
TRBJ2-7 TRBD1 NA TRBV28 CASSSSAEGTGGSYEQYF TGTGCCAGCAGTTCCTCCGCGGAGGGGACAGGGGGCTCCTACGAGCAGTACTTC
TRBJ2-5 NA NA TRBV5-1 CASSFGSGEETQYF TGCGCCAGCAGCTTTGGTAGCGGAGAAGAGACCCAGTACTTC
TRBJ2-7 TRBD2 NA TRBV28 CASSVSSQGRGRREQYF TGTGCCAGCAGTGTCTCTTCGCAGGGGCGCGGGAGGCGCGAGCAGTACTTC
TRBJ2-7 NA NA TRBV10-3 CAISGSTAYEQYF TGTGCCATCAGTGGGTCCACCGCCTACGAGCAGTACTTC
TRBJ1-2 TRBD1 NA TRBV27 CASSSGQGRANYGYTF TGTGCCAGCAGTTCCGGACAGGGGAGAGCTAACTATGGCTACACCTTC
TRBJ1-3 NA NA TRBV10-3 CAISEPTKGAIYF TGTGCCATCAGTGAGCCGACGAAGGGTGCCATATATTTT
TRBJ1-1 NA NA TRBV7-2 CASSQAQGGTEAFF TGTGCCAGCAGCCAGGCCCAGGGAGGGACTGAAGCTTTCTTT
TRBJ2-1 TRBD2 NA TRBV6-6 CASSYGLAGGPHEQFF TGTGCCAGCAGTTACGGACTAGCGGGAGGGCCCCATGAGCAGTTCTTC
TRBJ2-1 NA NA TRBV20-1 CSARLGEQFF TGCAGTGCTAGACTAGGTGAGCAGTTCTTC
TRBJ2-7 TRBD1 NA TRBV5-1 CASSVTGTVSYEQYF TGCGCCAGCAGCGTAACCGGGACAGTCTCCTACGAGCAGTACTTC
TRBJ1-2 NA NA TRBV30 CAWSVGGRGQNGYTF TGTGCCTGGAGTGTTGGAGGCCGGGGGCAGAATGGCTACACCTTC
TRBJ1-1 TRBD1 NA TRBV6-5 CASSGQGAGITEAFF TGTGCCAGCAGTGGACAGGGGGCGGGGATCACTGAAGCTTTCTTT
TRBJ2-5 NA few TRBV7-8 CASSLYDTETQYF TGTGCCAGCAGCTTATATGATACAGAGACCCAGTACTTC
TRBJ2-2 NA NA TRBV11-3 CASSMGRTNTGELFF TGTGCCAGCAGCATGGGACGGACGAACACCGGGGAGCTGTTTTTT
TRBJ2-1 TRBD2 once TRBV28 CASTVIAGNERFF TGTGCCAGCACGGTAATAGCGGGGAATGAGCGGTTCTTC
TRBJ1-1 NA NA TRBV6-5 CATDRTGSTEAFF TGTGCCACCGATAGGACCGGGAGCACTGAAGCTTTCTTT
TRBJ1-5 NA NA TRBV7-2 CASSLADSDQPQHF TGTGCCAGCAGCTTAGCGGACAGTGATCAGCCCCAGCATTTT
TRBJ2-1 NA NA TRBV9 CASSVAGGMGWNEQFF TGTGCCAGCAGCGTAGCTGGGGGGATGGGATGGAATGAGCAGTTCTTC
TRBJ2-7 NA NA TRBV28 CASFSPSYEQYF TGTGCCAGCTTTAGTCCAAGCTACGAGCAGTACTTC